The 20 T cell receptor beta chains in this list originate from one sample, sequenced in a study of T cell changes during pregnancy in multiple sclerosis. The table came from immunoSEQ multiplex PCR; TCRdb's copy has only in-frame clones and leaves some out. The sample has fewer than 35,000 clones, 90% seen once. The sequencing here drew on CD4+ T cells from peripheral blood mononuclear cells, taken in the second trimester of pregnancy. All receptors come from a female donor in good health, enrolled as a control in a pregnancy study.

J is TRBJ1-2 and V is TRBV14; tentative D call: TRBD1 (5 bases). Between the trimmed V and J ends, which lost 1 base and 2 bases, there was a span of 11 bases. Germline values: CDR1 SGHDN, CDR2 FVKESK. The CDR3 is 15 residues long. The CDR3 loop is CASSQVTGWNYGYTF. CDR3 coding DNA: TGTGCCAGCAGCCAAGTCACAGGTTGGAACTATGGCTACACCTTC.

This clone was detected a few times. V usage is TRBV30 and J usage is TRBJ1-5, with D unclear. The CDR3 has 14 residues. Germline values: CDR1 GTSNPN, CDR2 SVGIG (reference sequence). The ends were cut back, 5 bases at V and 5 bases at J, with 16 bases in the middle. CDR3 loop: CAWQRSASDQPQHF. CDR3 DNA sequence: TGTGCCTGGCAACGATCTGCTTCGGATCAGCCCCAGCATTTT.

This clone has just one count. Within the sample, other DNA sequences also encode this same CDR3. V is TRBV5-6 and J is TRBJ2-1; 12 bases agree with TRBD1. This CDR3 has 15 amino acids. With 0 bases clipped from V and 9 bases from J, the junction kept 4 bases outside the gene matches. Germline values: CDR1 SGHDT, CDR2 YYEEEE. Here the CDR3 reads CASSLGDRGLGEQFF. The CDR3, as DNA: TGTGCCAGCAGCTTGGGGGACAGGGGGCTTGGTGAGCAGTTCTTC.

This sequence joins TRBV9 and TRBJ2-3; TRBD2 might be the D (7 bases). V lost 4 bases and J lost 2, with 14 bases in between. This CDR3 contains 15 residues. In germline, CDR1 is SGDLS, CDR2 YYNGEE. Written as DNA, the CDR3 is TGTGCCAGCAGCCCCGCGGGGGCGTACACAGATACGCAGTATTTT. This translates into CASSPAGAYTDTQYF.

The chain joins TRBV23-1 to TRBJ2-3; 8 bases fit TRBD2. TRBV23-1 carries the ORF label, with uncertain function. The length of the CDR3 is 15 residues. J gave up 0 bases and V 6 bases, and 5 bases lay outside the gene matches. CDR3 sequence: CASRPGRGSTDTQYF. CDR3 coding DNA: TGCGCCAGCAGACCCGGGAGGGGGAGCACAGATACGCAGTATTTT.

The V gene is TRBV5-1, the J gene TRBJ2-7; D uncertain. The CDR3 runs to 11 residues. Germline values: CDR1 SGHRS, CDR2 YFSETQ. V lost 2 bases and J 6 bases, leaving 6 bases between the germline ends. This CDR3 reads CASSFQAEQYF. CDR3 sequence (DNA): TGCGCCAGCAGCTTTCAGGCCGAGCAGTACTTC. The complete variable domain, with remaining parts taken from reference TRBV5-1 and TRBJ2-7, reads KAGVTQTPRYLIKTRGQQVTLSCSPISGHRSVSWYQQTPGQGLQFLFEYFSETQRNKGNFPGRFSGRQFSNSRSEMNVSTLELGDSALYLCASSFQAEQYFGPGTRLTVT.

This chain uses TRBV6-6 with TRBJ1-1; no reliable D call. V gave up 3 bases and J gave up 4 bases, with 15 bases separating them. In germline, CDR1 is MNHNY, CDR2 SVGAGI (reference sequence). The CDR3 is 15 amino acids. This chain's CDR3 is CASSYPGGGSTEAFF. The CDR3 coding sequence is TGTGCCAGCAGTTATCCGGGTGGAGGGAGCACTGAAGCTTTCTTT.

The CDR3 region is CASSRDRTNTEAFF. CDR3 bases: TGTGCCAGCAGTAGGGACAGGACGAACACTGAAGCTTTCTTT. The rearrangement joins TRBV27 to TRBJ1-1, with 8 bases aligning to TRBD1. V was clipped by 5 bases and J by 1 base; unmatched bases: 3. CDR1 and CDR2 (germline): MNHEY, SMNVEV (reference sequence). The CDR3 extends over 14 amino acids.

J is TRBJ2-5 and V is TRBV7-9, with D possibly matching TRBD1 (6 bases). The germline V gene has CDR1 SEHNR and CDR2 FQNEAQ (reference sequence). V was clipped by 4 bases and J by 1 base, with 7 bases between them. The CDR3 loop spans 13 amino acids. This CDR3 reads CASSSQGQETQYF. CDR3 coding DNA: TGTGCCAGCAGCTCACAGGGCCAAGAGACCCAGTACTTC.

CDR3 loop: CASSFVEGLAVDNEQFF. The CDR3 coding sequence is TGTGCCAGCTCATTCGTCGAGGGACTAGCGGTCGACAATGAGCAGTTCTTC. The gene calls are TRBV18 and TRBJ2-1, with 11 bases identical to TRBD2. This CDR3 region has 17 residues. CDR1 KGHSH and CDR2 LQKENI come from the germline V gene. V shed 5 bases, J shed 5 bases, and the junction held 11 bases outside the gene matches.

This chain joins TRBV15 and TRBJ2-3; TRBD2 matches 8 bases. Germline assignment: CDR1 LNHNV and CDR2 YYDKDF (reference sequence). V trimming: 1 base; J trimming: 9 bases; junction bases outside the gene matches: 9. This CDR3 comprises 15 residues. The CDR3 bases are TGTGCCACCAGCAGAGTCGAGCGGGAGACTTACACGCAGTATTTT. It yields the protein CATSRVERETYTQYF.

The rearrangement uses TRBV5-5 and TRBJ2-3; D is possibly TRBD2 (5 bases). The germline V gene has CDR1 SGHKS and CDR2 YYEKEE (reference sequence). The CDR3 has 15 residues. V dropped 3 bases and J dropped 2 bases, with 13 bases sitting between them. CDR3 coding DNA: TGTGCCAGCAGCTATGGAGGCGGCCCCACAGATACGCAGTATTTT. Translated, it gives CASSYGGGPTDTQYF.

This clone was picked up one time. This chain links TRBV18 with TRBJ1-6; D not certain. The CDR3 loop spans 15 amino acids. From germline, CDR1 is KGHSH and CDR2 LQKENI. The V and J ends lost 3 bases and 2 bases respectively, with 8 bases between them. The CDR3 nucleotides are TGTGCCAGCTCACCCTCCCGGGCCTATAATTCACCCCTCCACTTT. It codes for CASSPSRAYNSPLHF. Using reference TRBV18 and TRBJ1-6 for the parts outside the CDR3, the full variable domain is NAGVMQNPRHLVRRRGQEARLRCSPMKGHSHVYWYRQLPEEGLKFMVYLQKENIIDESGMPKERFSAEFPKEGPSILRIQQVVRGDSAAYFCASSPSRAYNSPLHFGNGTRLTVT.

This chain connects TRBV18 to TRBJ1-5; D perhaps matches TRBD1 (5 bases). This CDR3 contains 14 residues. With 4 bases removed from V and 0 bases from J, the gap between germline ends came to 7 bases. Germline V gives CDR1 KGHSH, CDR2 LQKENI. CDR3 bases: TGTGCCAGCTCACAACAGGATAGCAATCAGCCCCAGCATTTT. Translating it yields CASSQQDSNQPQHF.

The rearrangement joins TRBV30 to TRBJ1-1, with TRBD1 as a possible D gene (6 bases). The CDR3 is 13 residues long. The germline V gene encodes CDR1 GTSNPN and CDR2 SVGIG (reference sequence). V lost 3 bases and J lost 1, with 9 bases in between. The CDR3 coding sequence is TGTGCCTGGAGCGCAGGGGCGAACACTGAAGCTTTCTTT. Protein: CAWSAGANTEAFF.

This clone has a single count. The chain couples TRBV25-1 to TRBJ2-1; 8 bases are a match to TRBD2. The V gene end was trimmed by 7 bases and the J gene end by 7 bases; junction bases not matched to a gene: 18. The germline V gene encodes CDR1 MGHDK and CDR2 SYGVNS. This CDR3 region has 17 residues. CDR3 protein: CASTTQMGGRSSNEQFF. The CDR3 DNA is TGTGCCAGCACTACCCAGATGGGCGGGAGGTCGTCGAATGAGCAGTTCTTC.

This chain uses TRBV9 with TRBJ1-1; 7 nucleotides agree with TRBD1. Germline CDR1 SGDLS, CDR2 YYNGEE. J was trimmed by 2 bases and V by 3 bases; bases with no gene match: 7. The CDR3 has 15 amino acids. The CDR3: CASSANRGPNTEAFF. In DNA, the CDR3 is TGTGCCAGCAGCGCCAACAGGGGCCCCAACACTGAAGCTTTCTTT.

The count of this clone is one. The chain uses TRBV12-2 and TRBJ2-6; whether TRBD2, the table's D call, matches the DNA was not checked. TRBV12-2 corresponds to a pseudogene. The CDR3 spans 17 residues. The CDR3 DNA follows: TGTGCAAGTCGCTTACTCGGGATACTAGCTGGGGCCAACGTCCTGACTTTC. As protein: CASRLLGILAGANVLTF.

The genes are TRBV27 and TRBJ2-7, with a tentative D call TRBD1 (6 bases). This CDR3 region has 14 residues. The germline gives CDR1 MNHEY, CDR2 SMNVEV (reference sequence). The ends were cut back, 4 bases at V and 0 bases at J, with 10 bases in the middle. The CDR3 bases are TGTGCCAGCAGTTCCAGGGGTAGCTCCTACGAGCAGTACTTC. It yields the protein CASSSRGSSYEQYF.

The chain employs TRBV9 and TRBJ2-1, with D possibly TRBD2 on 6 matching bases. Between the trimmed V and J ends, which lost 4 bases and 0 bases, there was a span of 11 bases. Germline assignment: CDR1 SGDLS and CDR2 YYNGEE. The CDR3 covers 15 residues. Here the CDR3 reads CASSSPSDSYNEQFF. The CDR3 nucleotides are TGTGCCAGCAGCAGCCCTAGCGACTCCTACAATGAGCAGTTCTTC.